What follows are 8 T cell receptor beta chains derived from one specimen sequenced in a study of blood T cell repertoires in COVID-19. Some clones are missing from TCRdb's copy, which holds only in-frame ones; the method was immunoSEQ multiplex PCR. The table records about 47,000 clones, approximately 85% of them present only once. Source material: peripheral blood. The source is a human donor with acute or convalescent COVID-19. The donor label of this sample is uncertain.

The rearrangement joins TRBV28 to TRBJ1-2; no firm D call. Trimming removed 2 bases at V and 1 base at J, with 11 bases between. CDR3 size: 15 residues. Germline-derived CDR1 and CDR2 are MDHEN and SYDVKM. CDR3 region: CASSLEQPNNYGYTF. DNA for the CDR3: TGTGCCAGCAGTTTAGAACAGCCCAATAACTATGGCTACACCTTC.

The chain employs TRBV6-5 and TRBJ2-7, with 9 nucleotides matching TRBD1. Germline values: CDR1 MNHEY, CDR2 SVGAGI. J was trimmed by 2 bases and V by 6 bases; bases with no gene match: 8. CDR3 size: 15 residues. The CDR3 DNA follows: TGTGCCAGCAGGCCTAGACAGGGGGAAACCTACGAGCAGTACTTC. Its protein is CASRPRQGETYEQYF.

V gene TRBV7-6 combines with J gene TRBJ1-4; the D is unclear. Germline V gives CDR1 SGHVS, CDR2 FNYEAQ. The CDR3 totals 15 residues. V shed 5 bases and J shed 0 bases, with 10 bases lying between them. CDR3 coding DNA: TGTGCCAGCAGCCAAGACGGAGCAACTAATGAAAAACTGTTTTTT. It specifies CASSQDGATNEKLFF.

The rearrangement joins TRBV5-4 to TRBJ1-2; no clear D. The germline gives CDR1 SGHNT, CDR2 YYREEE (reference sequence). The CDR3 consists of 14 residues. V dropped 4 bases and J dropped 0 bases, with 10 bases sitting between them. CDR3 sequence: CASSALTSNYGYTF. CDR3 coding DNA: TGTGCCAGCAGCGCCCTTACTTCTAACTATGGCTACACCTTC. The complete variable domain, with remaining parts taken from reference TRBV5-4 and TRBJ1-2, reads ETGVTQSPTHLIKTRGQQVTLRCSSQSGHNTVSWYQQALGQGPQFIFQYYREEENGRGNFPPRFSGLQFPNYSSELNVNALELDDSALYLCASSALTSNYGYTFGSGTRLTVV.

This rearrangement joins TRBV7-9 to TRBJ2-7, with 7 bases aligning to TRBD2. V lost 1 base and J lost 6; bases outside the gene matches: 12. Germline CDR1 reads SEHNR; CDR2 reads FQNEAQ (reference sequence). The CDR3 is made up of 16 amino acids. CDR3 coding DNA: TGTGCCAGCAGCTTAGGGCCCGGACTAGATGGCTCCGAGCAGTACTTC. Its protein is CASSLGPGLDGSEQYF.

The rearrangement joins TRBV28 to TRBJ2-5, with a tentative D call TRBD2 (6 bases). Trimming removed 3 bases from V and 4 bases from J, with 12 bases in between. Germline values: CDR1 MDHEN, CDR2 SYDVKM. The CDR3 contains 14 residues. In DNA, the CDR3 is TGTGCCAGCAGTTTGGCGGGGTTCTCAGAGACCCAGTACTTC. Translated, it gives CASSLAGFSETQYF.

The rearrangement links TRBV12-3 or TRBV12-4 to TRBJ2-5, with D uncertain. CDR3 size: 13 residues. V lost 4 bases, J lost 0 bases, and 6 bases lay in between. The CDR3 is CASSYLNQETQYF. CDR3 bases: TGTGCCAGCAGTTATCTTAACCAAGAGACCCAGTACTTC.

This sequence joins TRBV5-4 and TRBJ1-4; TRBD1 matches at 7 bases. The CDR3 runs to 15 residues. J was trimmed by 6 bases and V by 4 bases; bases with no gene match: 9. Looked up from germline, CDR1 is SGHNT and CDR2 is YYREEE (reference sequence). The CDR3, as DNA: TGTGCCAGCAGCCATAACAGGGGCTTGGATGAAAAACTGTTTTTT. It yields the protein CASSHNRGLDEKLFF.